This section outlines one T cell receptor beta chain sequence together with its context. With 60 Vbeta and 13 Jbeta primers, the PCR was carried out. The repertoire was sequenced with immunoSEQ multiplex PCR; TCRdb's copy has only in-frame clones and lacks some. This table has roughly 100,000 clones, approximately 72% appearing once. The source of the sample is a study of cytomegalovirus exposure and HLA in healthy donors. Germline trimming cut 6 bases from V and 5 bases from J; bases unmatched to any gene: 7. Germline assignment: CDR1 MNHEY and CDR2 SVGAGI. The CDR3 has 15 residues. V and J are TRBV6-5 and TRBJ1-4, with 9 positions matching TRBD1. The sequencing input was PBMCs. The clonotype originates from a man aged 25-45 years in good health and CMV-seronegative. CDR3: CASRGSGTGNEKLFF. CDR3 in DNA: TGTGCCAGCAGAGGATCCGGGACAGGGAATGAAAAACTGTTTTTT.